The sequence of this TCR beta chain was determined in a study of control samples from healthy donors and cancer patients. The CDR3 has 15 residues. The V gene end was trimmed by 3 bases and the J gene end by 4 bases; junction bases not matched to a gene: 6. The germline V gene encodes CDR1 SGDLS and CDR2 YYNGEE. Data came from immunoSEQ multiplex PCR; TCRdb stores just in-frame clones and leaves some out. Counted here are tens of thousands of clones, roughly 90% occurring once; the ten biggest clones make up over 5.5%. This sequence was found in a man aged 45-65 years in good health. The genes are TRBV9 and TRBJ2-2; 7 positions match TRBD1. The sample consisted of blood. The CDR3 loop reads CASSAGPGGTGELFF. The CDR3 region has the DNA TGTGCCAGCAGCGCGGGCCCAGGGGGCACCGGGGAGCTGTTTTTT.